A selection of T cell receptor beta chains follows, all from one sample in a study of blood T cell repertoires in COVID-19. Assay: immunoSEQ multiplex PCR; the TCRdb copy retains only in-frame clones and omits some. The sample shows about 73,000 clones, 82% of them seen only once. Sequenced: peripheral blood. The receptors originated from a woman aged 60-70 years with acute or convalescent COVID-19. The CDR3 runs from the conserved cysteine through the conserved F or W. A D gene is named only where the DNA matches it firmly. Clone sizes are given selectively: once, few, many, or a class where the clone is expanded.

>TRBV18|TRBD1|TRBJ1-3|-|13
TGTGCCAGCTCACCGGGACAGGGGGACACCATATATTTT
CASSPGQGDTIYF
>TRBV3-1/TRBV3-2|TRBD2|TRBJ2-3|-|17
TGTGCCAGCAGCCGCCGGACTAGCGGGAGTGGATCCGATACGCAGTATTTT
CASSRRTSGSGSDTQYF
>TRBV5-1|-|TRBJ1-1|-|15
TGCGCCAGCAGCTTCTTGACAGCGATGAACACTGAAGCTTTCTTT
CASSFLTAMNTEAFF
>TRBV10-1|-|TRBJ2-3|-|14
TGCGCCAGCAGTGAGTGGAGGGGCGCAGATACGCAGTATTTT
CASSEWRGADTQYF
>TRBV30|-|TRBJ1-3|-|14
TGTGCCTGGAGATTCAACGGGGGTGGGGACACCATATATTTT
CAWRFNGGGDTIYF
>TRBV7-8|-|TRBJ2-2|few|16
TGTGCCAGCAGCTTAGCGTGGTCAGGGGACACCGGGGAGCTGTTTTTT
CASSLAWSGDTGELFF
>TRBV19|TRBD2|TRBJ2-1|-|15
TGTGCCAGTAGTATTGTGCGGGAGAGATACAATGAGCAGTTCTTC
CASSIVRERYNEQFF
>TRBV10-3|TRBD1|TRBJ2-1|-|15
TGTGCCATCAGCCCCGACAGGGATCAAGGGAATGAGCAGTTCTTC
CAISPDRDQGNEQFF
>TRBV27|-|TRBJ1-3|-|16
TGTGCCAGCATAGCCAGGGGACCTATCTCTGGAAACACCATATATTTT
CASIARGPISGNTIYF
>TRBV5-1|-|TRBJ1-1|-|13
TGCGCCAGCAGCTTGATAGCCCTCACTGAAGCTTTCTTT
CASSLIALTEAFF
>TRBV2|TRBD2|TRBJ2-7|-|16
TGTGCCAGCAGTGAAGAGCGTCTAGCGGGTTACTACGAGCAGTACTTC
CASSEERLAGYYEQYF
>TRBV21-1|-|TRBJ2-7|-|22
TGTGCCAGCAGCAAACGTTGTGACCATAGCGGGGGGGCTCAACACATCTCCTACGAGCAGTACTTC
CASSKRCDHSGGAQHISYEQYF
>TRBV5-6|TRBD1|TRBJ1-2|-|15
TGTGCCAGCAGCTTGGACGTTACAGGGGACTATGGCTACACCTTC
CASSLDVTGDYGYTF
>TRBV9|TRBD2|TRBJ2-4|-|17
TGTGCCAGCAGCGTAGCCCCCGGATCGGGGGGGGAAAACATTCAGTACTTC
CASSVAPGSGGENIQYF
>TRBV5-4|TRBD2|TRBJ2-1|-|15
TGTGCCAGCAGCGCGTGGACTAGCGGCTACAATGAGCAGTTCTTC
CASSAWTSGYNEQFF
>TRBV19|TRBD1|TRBJ1-2|-|15
TGTGCCAGTAGTAACCGGGACAGGGCGTTGGGGGGCTACACCTTC
CASSNRDRALGGYTF
>TRBV28|-|TRBJ2-7|-|16
TGTGCCAGCAGTATGCCCATAGGACACGCTTGGGGCGAGCAGTACTTC
CASSMPIGHAWGEQYF
>TRBV30|-|TRBJ2-6|-|20
TGTGCCTGGAGCTCTACAGGATCCCTCCCGATTAGCTCTGGGGCCAACGTCCTGACTTTC
CAWSSTGSLPISSGANVLTF
>TRBV6-5|TRBD1|TRBJ1-1|-|15
TGTGCCAGCAGAGGACAGGGGGCTGGCGACACTGAAGCTTTCTTT
CASRGQGAGDTEAFF
>TRBV27|-|TRBJ1-5|-|14
TGTGCCAGCAGTTTAGGACAGAGCAATCAGCCCCAGCATTTT
CASSLGQSNQPQHF
>TRBV2|-|TRBJ2-7|-|12
TGTGCCAGCAGTGATTCTGAGTACGAGCAGTACTTC
CASSDSEYEQYF
>TRBV6-1|TRBD2|TRBJ2-5|-|15
TGTGCCAGCAGTGAACTGCTAGCGGGAGGTGAGACCCAGTACTTC
CASSELLAGGETQYF
>TRBV20-1|-|TRBJ1-1|-|9
TGCACCGGAGGTACTGAAGCTTTCTTT
CTGGTEAFF
>TRBV20-1|-|TRBJ2-7|-|15
TGCAGTGCTAGTCGACAGCTATTAGACTCCTACGAGCAGTACTTC
CSASRQLLDSYEQYF
>TRBV5-1|TRBD1|TRBJ1-2|-|15
TGCGCCAGCAGCACAGGGGACACCGGGAACTATGGCTACACCTTC
CASSTGDTGNYGYTF
>TRBV6-5|TRBD2|TRBJ2-7|-|16
TGTGCCAGCAGTTACTCTGGGACTAGCGGGAGCTACGAGCAGTACTTC
CASSYSGTSGSYEQYF
>TRBV9|TRBD2|TRBJ2-1|-|16
TGTGCCAGCAGCGTAGGGGCGGGGACTACGCACAATGAGCAGTTCTTC
CASSVGAGTTHNEQFF
>TRBV5-1|-|TRBJ2-3|-|14
TGCGCCAGCAGGGGGGCGGGAGCGGAAGATACGCAGTATTTT
CASRGAGAEDTQYF
>TRBV9|TRBD2|TRBJ2-1|-|12
TGTGCCAGCAGCGCCGGGACTAGAAAGCAGTTCTTC
CASSAGTRKQFF
>TRBV5-1|TRBD1|TRBJ1-6|-|14
TGCGCCAGCAGCTGGACAGGGAATAATTCACCCCTCCACTTT
CASSWTGNNSPLHF
>TRBV15|TRBD1|TRBJ1-1|-|18
TGTGCCACCAGCAGAGTTAAAGGGACAGGGGGCCTCGGCACTGAAGCTTTCTTT
CATSRVKGTGGLGTEAFF
>TRBV7-2|-|TRBJ1-1|once|13
TGTGCCAGCAGCTTAGGGGAGCGCACTGAAGCTTTCTTT
CASSLGERTEAFF
>TRBV3-1/TRBV3-2|-|TRBJ2-7|-|13
TGTGCCAGCAGCCGGAGGGCTACCTACGAGCAGTACTTC
CASSRRATYEQYF
>TRBV4-2|-|TRBJ2-1|-|13
TGTGCCAGCAGCCGGGGGCCTTGGAATGAGCAGTTCTTC
CASSRGPWNEQFF
>TRBV7-3|TRBD2|TRBJ2-3|-|17
TGTGCCAGCAGCTTACTAGGGACTAGCGGGAGGAAAGATACGCAGTATTTT
CASSLLGTSGRKDTQYF
>TRBV7-9|-|TRBJ1-2|-|16
TGTGCCAGCAGCTTAGCGGTCAGGGTCCCGTTAAATGGCTACACCTTC
CASSLAVRVPLNGYTF
>TRBV11-2|-|TRBJ1-1|-|15
TGTGCCAGCAGCTTAGGGGGCCGCTTGGCCACTGAAGCTTTCTTT
CASSLGGRLATEAFF
>TRBV7-2|-|TRBJ2-2|-|16
TGTGCCAGCAGCCCAGCCTCGAGCGGGCCTAGGGGGGAGCTGTTTTTT
CASSPASSGPRGELFF
>TRBV4-1|TRBD1|TRBJ1-5|-|15
TGCGCCAGCAGCCCAAGCCCAGGGGGAAATCAGCCCCAGCATTTT
CASSPSPGGNQPQHF
>TRBV19|TRBD1|TRBJ1-1|once|14
TGTGCCAGTAGAACAGGGGGCTGGAACACTGAAGCTTTCTTT
CASRTGGWNTEAFF
>TRBV6-6|-|TRBJ1-2|-|13
TGTGCCAGCAGCCCCGGGAAGCTCTATGGCTACACCTTC
CASSPGKLYGYTF
>TRBV5-1|TRBD1|TRBJ1-1|-|18
TGCGCCAGCAGCTTGGCCGGGACAGGGATTTCGGGAAAGACTGAAGCTTTCTTT
CASSLAGTGISGKTEAFF
>TRBV27|TRBD2|TRBJ2-2|-|16
TGTGCCAGCAGTTTAGTAGGGACTAGCGGGACCGGGGAGCTGTTTTTT
CASSLVGTSGTGELFF
>TRBV9|-|TRBJ1-3|-|13
TGTGCCAGCAGCCAGGGATCCGGAAACACCATATATTTT
CASSQGSGNTIYF
>TRBV3-1/TRBV3-2|-|TRBJ2-7|once|15
TGTGCCAGCAGCCAAGGGGGACACCTGGGGGACGAGCAGTACTTC
CASSQGGHLGDEQYF
>TRBV14|TRBD1|TRBJ2-2|-|16
TGTGCCAGCAGCCAGTGGACAGGAATACGCACCGGGGAGCTGTTTTTT
CASSQWTGIRTGELFF
>TRBV11-1|-|TRBJ1-2|-|14
TGTGCCAGCAGCTTTATCTCGGCTAACTATGGCTACACCTTC
CASSFISANYGYTF